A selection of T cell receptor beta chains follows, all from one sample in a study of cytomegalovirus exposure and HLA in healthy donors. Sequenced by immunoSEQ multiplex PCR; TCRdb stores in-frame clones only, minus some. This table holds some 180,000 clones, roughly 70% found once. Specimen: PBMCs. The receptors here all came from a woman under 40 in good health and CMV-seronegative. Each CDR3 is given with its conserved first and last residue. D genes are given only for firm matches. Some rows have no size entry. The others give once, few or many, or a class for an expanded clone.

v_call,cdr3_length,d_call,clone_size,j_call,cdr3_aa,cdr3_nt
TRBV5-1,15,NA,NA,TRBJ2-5,CASSLRRDFQETQYF,TGCGCCAGCAGCTTGCGTCGGGACTTCCAAGAGACCCAGTACTTC
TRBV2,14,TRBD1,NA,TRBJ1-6,CASANRDRGSPLHF,TGTGCCAGCGCTAACCGGGACAGAGGTTCACCCCTCCACTTT
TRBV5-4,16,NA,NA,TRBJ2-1,CASSLGRRQVVGEQFF,TGTGCCAGCAGCTTGGGGAGGCGACAGGTCGTGGGGGAGCAGTTCTTC
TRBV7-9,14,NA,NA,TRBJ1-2,CASSSLGQGGGYTF,TGTGCCAGCAGTTCCTTGGGGCAGGGCGGTGGCTACACCTTC
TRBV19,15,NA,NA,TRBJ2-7,CASSSHLDRFYEQYF,TGTGCCAGTAGTTCCCACCTTGACAGGTTCTACGAGCAGTACTTC
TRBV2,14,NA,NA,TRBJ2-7,CASSKGPGTYEQYF,TGTGCCAGCAGTAAAGGTCCGGGAACCTACGAGCAGTACTTC
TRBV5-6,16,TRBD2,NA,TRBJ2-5,CASSKPSGGAEETQYF,TGTGCCAGCAGCAAACCTAGCGGGGGGGCGGAAGAGACCCAGTACTTC
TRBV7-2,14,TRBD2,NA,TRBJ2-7,CASSAVSGGYEQYF,TGTGCCAGCAGCGCCGTGAGCGGGGGCTACGAGCAGTACTTC
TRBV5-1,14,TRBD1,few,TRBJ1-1,CASSAQGVRTEAFF,TGCGCCAGCAGCGCACAGGGGGTGCGAACTGAAGCTTTCTTT
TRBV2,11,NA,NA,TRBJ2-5,CASSIRGGQYF,TGTGCCAGCAGCATCAGGGGCGGACAGTACTTC
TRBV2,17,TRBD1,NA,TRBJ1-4,CASRADRGQATNEKLFF,TGTGCCAGCAGGGCCGACAGGGGGCAGGCGACTAATGAAAAACTGTTTTTT
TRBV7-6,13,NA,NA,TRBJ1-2,CASSPSGSRGYTF,TGTGCCAGCAGCCCTTCCGGTTCACGTGGCTACACCTTC